Listed here are 15 T cell receptor beta chains from one sample, sequenced in a study of cytomegalovirus exposure and HLA in healthy donors (dated by TCRdb to about 2017). Library construction relied on the immunoSEQ multiplex PCR assay. A mixture of 60 forward primers for TCR Vbeta segments and 13 reverse primers for TCR Jbeta segments was used in the multiplex PCR. TCRdb provides this immuneACCESS table in a form limited to in-frame rearrangements. Some clones are lacking; in checked studies, under half of them reflect an unresolved V gene, and why the rest are absent is not known. This sample has 150,000 to 200,000 clones in its table, and 81% of those were observed once. The top ten constitute 2% to 2.5% of the sample. The material sequenced was PBMCs. These receptors originate from a woman between 25 and 40 years old in good health and CMV-seronegative.

In this sample, this clone turned up a few times. The chain links TRBV20-1 to TRBJ1-5, with D unresolved. This CDR3 is built from 11 residues. V shed 6 bases and J shed 11 bases, with 14 bases lying between them. Germline CDR1 is DFQATT and CDR2 is SNEGSKA (reference sequence). CDR3 in amino acids: CSARNGGTQHF. DNA for the CDR3: TGCAGTGCAAGGAATGGAGGGACCCAGCATTTT.

The chain uses TRBV6-5 and TRBJ1-2; maybe TRBD1 (6 bases). The ends were cut back, 5 bases at V and 1 base at J, with 11 bases in the middle. The CDR3 extends over 14 amino acids. The germline CDR1 and CDR2 sequences are MNHEY and SVGAGI. The DNA of the CDR3 is TGTGCCAGCAGTAGGGGGTACAGTAACTATGGCTACACCTTC. This sequence encodes CASSRGYSNYGYTF.

This clone turned up a few times. V gene TRBV5-6 combines with J gene TRBJ2-2, with 9 bases fitting TRBD2. J gave up 2 bases and V 0 bases, and 5 bases lay outside the gene matches. The CDR3 spans 17 residues. Germline V gene lookup returns CDR1 SGHDT and CDR2 YYEEEE. The CDR3 spells CASSLALTSGNTGELFF. The CDR3 bases are TGTGCCAGCAGCTTGGCCCTGACTAGCGGAAACACCGGGGAGCTGTTTTTT.

The chain couples TRBV28 to TRBJ2-7; 8 bases line up with TRBD2. The V and J ends lost 5 bases and 0 bases, in that order; junction bases with no gene match: 3. The germline V gene has CDR1 MDHEN and CDR2 SYDVKM. The CDR3 is made up of 14 amino acids. The CDR3 loop reads CASSERGSSYEQYF. The CDR3 DNA is TGTGCCAGCAGTGAGCGGGGGAGCTCCTACGAGCAGTACTTC.

V usage is TRBV19 and J usage is TRBJ2-3; 8 nucleotides align to TRBD1. J was trimmed by 4 bases and V by 9 bases; bases with no gene match: 6. This CDR3 is 13 amino acids long. Germline loops: CDR1 LNHDA, CDR2 SQIVND (reference sequence). This CDR3 reads CASGNRGADTQYF. The CDR3 DNA reads TGTGCCAGCGGCAACAGGGGGGCAGATACGCAGTATTTT.

Remarks on this clone: Other nucleotide sequences from this sample produce the same CDR3. The genes are TRBV20-1 and TRBJ2-7; 7 bases agree with TRBD1. Germline values: CDR1 DFQATT, CDR2 SNEGSKA (reference sequence). V trimming: 5 bases; J trimming: 6 bases; junction bases outside the gene matches: 4. CDR3 length: 11 residues. The CDR3 here is CSAGPGGEQYF. CDR3 nucleotide sequence: TGCAGTGCTGGACCAGGGGGCGAGCAGTACTTC.

DNA of the CDR3: TGTGCCAGCAGTCTACATGGGGGCGCAGATACGCAGTATTTT. It is translated as CASSLHGGADTQYF. V and J are TRBV28 and TRBJ2-3; D may be TRBD1 (6 bases). Trimming left V 5 bases short and J 4 bases short, with 13 bases between. Germline V lookup: CDR1 MDHEN, CDR2 SYDVKM. The CDR3 length is 14 residues.

The V gene is TRBV7-3, the J gene TRBJ2-1; D gene ambiguous. The V gene lost 5 bases and the J gene lost 10 bases, with 12 bases spanning the gap. The CDR3 runs 12 residues. From germline, CDR1 is SGHTA and CDR2 FQGTGA. The CDR3, as DNA: TGTGCCAGCAGCCCTGGAGAGAGGGAGCAGTTCTTC. It translates to CASSPGEREQFF. The full variable domain, with the rest looked up from reference TRBV7-3 and TRBJ2-1, is GAGVSQTPSNKVTEKGKYVELRCDPISGHTALYWYRQSLGQGPEFLIYFQGTGAADDSGLPNDRFFAVRPEGSVSTLKIQRTERGDSAVYLCASSPGEREQFFGPGTRLTVL.

This chain joins TRBV7-9 and TRBJ1-5, with 8 bases matching TRBD1. The CDR3 covers 14 residues. Germline assignment: CDR1 SEHNR and CDR2 FQNEAQ (reference sequence). V lost 5 bases, J lost 4 bases, and 4 bases stayed unmatched. The CDR3 here is CASSRGTGNQPQHF. The CDR3 bases are TGTGCCAGCAGCAGGGGGACAGGTAATCAGCCCCAGCATTTT.

The chain couples TRBV28 to TRBJ2-1, with TRBD1 as a possible D gene (5 bases). CDR3 length: 16 amino acids. The ends were cut back, 5 bases at V and 9 bases at J, with 23 bases in the middle. Germline values: CDR1 MDHEN, CDR2 SYDVKM. The DNA for the CDR3 is TGTGCCAGCAGTCTCCCAGGACACGGTCTGGTCGGTGAGCAGTTCTTC. Amino acids: CASSLPGHGLVGEQFF.

The chain has TRBV28 and TRBJ1-2; TRBD1 might be the D (5 bases). CDR3 length equals 13 residues. V was cut by 5 bases and J by 5 bases, with 12 bases left in between. The germline V gene has CDR1 MDHEN and CDR2 SYDVKM. The CDR3 bases are TGTGCCAGCAGTCCATCCAGGGCGTATGGCTACACCTTC. Amino acid sequence: CASSPSRAYGYTF.

This clone came up once. V usage is TRBV7-2 and J usage is TRBJ2-3; D is undetermined. The CDR3 extends over 13 amino acids. Germline CDR1 SGHTA, CDR2 FQGNSA. The V end lost 4 bases, the J end lost 3 bases, and 8 bases lay between the germline ends. CDR3 coding DNA: TGTGCCAGCAGCTACGAGGTAACAGATACGCAGTATTTT. As protein: CASSYEVTDTQYF.

The V and J genes are TRBV6-5 and TRBJ1-2; 8 nucleotides line up with TRBD1. The V and J ends lost 6 bases and 1 base, in that order; junction bases with no gene match: 7. CDR3 length: 15 residues. Germline loops: CDR1 MNHEY, CDR2 SVGAGI. CDR3 protein: CASSPEQGVNYGYTF. The CDR3 region has the DNA TGTGCCAGCAGCCCCGAACAGGGGGTTAACTATGGCTACACCTTC.

This chain links TRBV4-3 with TRBJ1-3, with 7 bases matching TRBD1. The germline V gene has CDR1 LGHNA and CDR2 YSLEER. The V and J ends lost 1 base and 3 bases, in that order; junction bases with no gene match: 3. The CDR3 spans 15 residues. The CDR3 is CASSQGQGGGNTIYF. As DNA, the CDR3 is TGCGCCAGCAGCCAAGGACAGGGCGGTGGAAACACCATATATTTT.

The V call is TRBV6-5, the J call TRBJ2-7; TRBD1 might be the D (5 bases). Germline V gene sequence: CDR1 MNHEY, CDR2 SVGAGI. There are 15 residues in the CDR3. Deletions cut 4 bases from V and 1 base from J, with 14 bases between. CDR3 amino acids: CASSFSRTLSYEQYF. In DNA, the CDR3 is TGTGCCAGCAGTTTTTCAAGGACACTATCCTACGAGCAGTACTTC.